The 20 T cell receptor beta chains below were found in one sample sequenced in a study of lymphopenia after photon versus proton radiotherapy. Sequencing was performed with immunoSEQ multiplex PCR; in TCRdb, only in-frame clones are kept and a portion is missing. The repertoire includes around 50,000 clones, approximately 88% of them detected once, and about 2% sits in the top ten. Specimen: peripheral blood, collected from a patient treated with proton-based radiotherapy. These receptors came from a man in his 60s with pancreatic cancer.

For this clone: Germline is not matched at one junction end, which may reflect a read error. The V call is TRBV7-7, the J call TRBJ2-5, with a possible D match to TRBD1 (6 bases). CDR1 is SSHAT, CDR2 FNYEAQ, per germline (reference sequence). CDR3 length: 14 amino acids. In DNA, the CDR3 is TGTGCTAGCAGCCGATCAGGGGAGAGGGAGACCCAGTACTTC. Protein product: CASSRSGERETQYF.

This chain connects TRBV9 to TRBJ2-3, with 11 bases that match TRBD2. Germline loops: CDR1 SGDLS, CDR2 YYNGEE. There are 20 residues in the CDR3. V was clipped by 3 bases and J by 3 bases; unmatched bases: 18. In DNA form, the CDR3 reads TGTGCCAGCAGCGCAAGAGTGATCACTAGCGGGAGTGAGGGGACAGATACGCAGTATTTT. Protein: CASSARVITSGSEGTDTQYF.

The rearrangement links TRBV5-1 to TRBJ2-7; D is ambiguous. With 0 bases removed from V and 6 bases from J, the gap between germline ends came to 10 bases. The germline CDR1 and CDR2 sequences are SGHRS and YFSETQ. The CDR3 runs 13 residues. CDR3 sequence (DNA): TGCGCCAGCAGCTTGGGACTGGCCGGCGAGCAGTACTTC. The encoded protein is CASSLGLAGEQYF.

The J gene is TRBJ2-7, the V gene TRBV5-1, with D unresolved. V was cut by 0 bases and J by 3 bases, with 13 bases left in between. The CDR3 has 15 residues. Germline CDR1 and CDR2: SGHRS and YFSETQ. CDR3: CASSLAAGGSYEQYF. DNA for the CDR3: TGCGCCAGCAGCTTGGCGGCAGGCGGTAGCTACGAGCAGTACTTC.

The chain joins TRBV10-3 to TRBJ1-3, with D perhaps TRBD1 (5 bases). V was clipped by 10 bases and J by 0 bases, with 19 bases between them. There are 16 residues in the CDR3. The germline V gene encodes CDR1 ENHRY and CDR2 SYGVKD. CDR3 DNA sequence: TGTGCCACCGTAGGTATACAGGCCTTCTCTGGAAACACCATATATTTT. Protein sequence: CATVGIQAFSGNTIYF.

The rearrangement uses TRBV28 and TRBJ2-5, with TRBD2 identical over 7 bases. CDR3 length: 14 residues. CDR1 and CDR2 from the germline V gene are MDHEN and SYDVKM. After removal of 7 bases from V and 4 bases from J, the junction contained 9 bases not matched to a gene. CDR3 nucleotide sequence: TGTGCCAGCAACTCGGGGGGAAGGACAGAGACCCAGTACTTC. As protein: CASNSGGRTETQYF. The full variable domain, its missing parts supplied by reference TRBV28 and TRBJ2-5, is DVKVTQSSRYLVKRTGEKVFLECVQDMDHENMFWYRQDPGLGLRLIYFSYDVKMKEKGDIPEGYSVSREKKERFSLILESASTNQTSMYLCASNSGGRTETQYFGPGTRLLVL.

The chain recombines TRBV6-1 with TRBJ2-3, with D unresolved. CDR1 and CDR2 from the germline V gene are MNHNS and SASEGT. The CDR3 length is 13 residues. Trimming cost V 6 bases and J 0 bases, with 7 bases left between them. The CDR3 DNA reads TGTGCCAGCAGGGCTCCTAGCACAGATACGCAGTATTTT. Its translation: CASRAPSTDTQYF.

The V gene is TRBV7-2, the J gene TRBJ1-2; D gene unclear. V lost 5 bases to trimming and J lost 0 bases, with 13 bases between them. This CDR3 spans 15 amino acids. Germline CDR1 SGHTA, CDR2 FQGNSA. CDR3 bases: TGTGCCAGCAGCCCCCTGCGGCTATCTAACTATGGCTACACCTTC. It codes for CASSPLRLSNYGYTF.

This clone was detected only once. The chain joins TRBV5-4 to TRBJ1-1; 8 positions match TRBD1. Germline assignment: CDR1 SGHNT and CDR2 YYREEE (reference sequence). V gave up 4 bases and J gave up 7 bases; unmatched junction bases: 3. The CDR3 is made up of 12 amino acids. CDR3 sequence: CASSHDRGEAFF. CDR3 DNA sequence: TGTGCCAGCAGCCACGACAGGGGTGAAGCTTTCTTT.

The DNA for the CDR3 is TGTGCCAGCAGTTTATCGTTAACTAGCAATCAGCCCCAGCATTTT. Its protein is CASSLSLTSNQPQHF. The V gene is TRBV27, the J gene TRBJ1-5; D is ambiguous. Germline V lookup: CDR1 MNHEY, CDR2 SMNVEV (reference sequence). The CDR3 consists of 15 residues. Trimming cost V 0 bases and J 0 bases, with 6 bases left between them.

This chain joins TRBV5-4 and TRBJ1-1; the D is unclear. Germline CDR1 and CDR2: SGHNT and YYREEE (reference sequence). Trimming removed 4 bases from V and 1 base from J, with 8 bases in between. The CDR3 covers 13 residues. This CDR3 reads CASSPVPNTEAFF. The DNA of the CDR3 is TGTGCCAGCAGCCCGGTCCCGAACACTGAAGCTTTCTTT.

This chain links TRBV6-5 with TRBJ2-2, with D possibly matching TRBD1 (6 bases). This CDR3 has 15 amino acids. Germline V CDR1 and CDR2: MNHEY, SVGAGI. Trimming cost V 6 bases and J 4 bases, with 15 bases left between them. This CDR3 is CASRMGRGGTGELFF. The CDR3 nucleotides read TGTGCCAGCAGGATGGGCAGGGGTGGCACCGGGGAGCTGTTTTTT.

The V gene is TRBV9, the J gene TRBJ2-7, with 15 bases matching TRBD2. The CDR3 spans 16 residues. After removal of 4 bases from V and 6 bases from J, the junction contained 8 bases not matched to a gene. Germline V gene lookup returns CDR1 SGDLS and CDR2 YYNGEE. CDR3 DNA sequence: TGTGCCAGCAGCTCCGGACTAGCGGGAGGGAGGGGCGAGCAGTACTTC. It translates to CASSSGLAGGRGEQYF. Full variable domain (remainder filled in from reference TRBV9 and TRBJ2-7): DSGVTQTPKHLITATGQRVTLRCSPRSGDLSVYWYQQSLDQGLQFLIQYYNGEERAKGNILERFSAQQFPDLHSELNLSSLELGDSALYFCASSSGLAGGRGEQYFGPGTRLTVT.

The chain has TRBV10-3 and TRBJ1-1, with D maybe TRBD1 (5 bases). Germline lookup yields CDR1 ENHRY and CDR2 SYGVKD. The CDR3 runs 13 residues. The V and J ends lost 2 bases and 7 bases respectively, with 11 bases between them. The chain's CDR3 is CAISEDRQLEAFF. CDR3 nucleotide sequence: TGTGCCATCAGTGAGGACCGACAGCTTGAAGCTTTCTTT.

The chain carries TRBV11-2 and TRBJ1-3; the D is unclear. Per germline, CDR1 SGHAT and CDR2 FQNNGV. V lost 7 bases, J lost 4 bases, and 8 bases lay in between. This CDR3 comprises 12 residues. The CDR3 is CASTLGGNTIYF. In DNA form, the CDR3 reads TGTGCCAGCACGCTCGGGGGAAACACCATATATTTT.

This chain joins TRBV25-1 and TRBJ2-5; D is perhaps TRBD2 (5 bases). V gave up 3 bases and J gave up 5 bases, with 10 bases separating them. Germline CDR1 MGHDK, CDR2 SYGVNS. CDR3 length: 13 residues. CDR3 sequence reads: CASSEPSRETQYF. CDR3 bases: TGTGCCAGCAGTGAGCCTAGCAGGGAGACCCAGTACTTC.

V usage is TRBV7-2 and J usage is TRBJ2-7; 14 bases fit TRBD2. The CDR3 contains 16 residues. The V gene end was trimmed by 1 base and the J gene end by 3 bases; junction bases not matched to a gene: 2. The germline gives CDR1 SGHTA, CDR2 FQGNSA. CDR3 sequence reads: CASSLGGTSGSYEQYF. Here the CDR3 DNA reads TGTGCCAGCAGCTTAGGGGGGACTAGCGGGAGCTACGAGCAGTACTTC.

This clone was detected a few times. The chain is built from TRBV11-3 and TRBJ2-1; no firm D call. This CDR3 comprises 16 residues. Trimming pared 0 bases from V and 3 bases from J, leaving 12 bases between. Looked up from germline, CDR1 is SGHNT and CDR2 is YENEEA. CDR3 amino acids: CASSLDPALRYNEQFF. The CDR3 DNA sequence: TGTGCCAGCAGCTTAGACCCCGCCCTCCGCTACAATGAGCAGTTCTTC.

This clone has just one count. The chain combines TRBV6-1 with TRBJ2-1; D possibly matches TRBD1 or TRBD2 (7 bases each). Germline CDR1 is MNHNS and CDR2 is SASEGT. V lost 2 bases and J 6 bases, leaving 11 bases between the germline ends. CDR3 length equals 14 residues. The CDR3 DNA is TGTGCCAGCAGTGAACAGGGGGGGAGCAATGAGCAGTTCTTC. It yields the protein CASSEQGGSNEQFF.

The chain's CDR3 is CASRNPREPKDTDTQYF. The CDR3 DNA reads as TGCGCCAGCCGAAACCCTCGGGAGCCTAAGGACACAGATACGCAGTATTTT. The J gene is TRBJ2-3, the V gene TRBV5-1; tentative D call: TRBD2 (6 bases). There are 17 residues in the CDR3. Trimming pared 7 bases from V and 2 bases from J, leaving 23 bases between. Germline V CDR1 and CDR2: SGHRS, YFSETQ.